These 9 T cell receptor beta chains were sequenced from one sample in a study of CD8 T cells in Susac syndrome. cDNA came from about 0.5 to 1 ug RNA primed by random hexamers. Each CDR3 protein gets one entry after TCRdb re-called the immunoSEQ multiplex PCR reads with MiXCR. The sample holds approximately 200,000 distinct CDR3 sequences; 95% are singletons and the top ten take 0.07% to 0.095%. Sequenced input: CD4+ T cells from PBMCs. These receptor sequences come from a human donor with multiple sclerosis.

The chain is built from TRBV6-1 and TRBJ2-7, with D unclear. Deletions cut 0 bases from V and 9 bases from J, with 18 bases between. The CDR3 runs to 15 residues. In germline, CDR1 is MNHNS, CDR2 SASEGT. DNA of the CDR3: TGTGCCAGCAGTGAAGCGGGTCGTCCTCAGTCGTTGCAGTACTTC. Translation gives CASSEAGRPQSLQYF.

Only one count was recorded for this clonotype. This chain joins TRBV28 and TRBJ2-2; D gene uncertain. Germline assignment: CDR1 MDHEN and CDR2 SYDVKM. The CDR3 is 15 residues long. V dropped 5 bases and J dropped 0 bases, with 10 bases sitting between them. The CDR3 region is CASSPLTTNTGELFF. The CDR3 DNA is TGTGCCAGCAGTCCCTTAACAACGAACACCGGGGAGCTGTTTTTT.

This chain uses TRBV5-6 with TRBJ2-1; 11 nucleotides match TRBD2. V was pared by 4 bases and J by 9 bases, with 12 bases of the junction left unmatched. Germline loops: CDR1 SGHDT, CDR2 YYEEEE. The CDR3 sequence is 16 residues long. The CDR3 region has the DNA TGTGCCAGCAGCCTCTCCCGTACTAGCGGGGGAACTGAGCAGTTCTTC. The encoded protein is CASSLSRTSGGTEQFF.

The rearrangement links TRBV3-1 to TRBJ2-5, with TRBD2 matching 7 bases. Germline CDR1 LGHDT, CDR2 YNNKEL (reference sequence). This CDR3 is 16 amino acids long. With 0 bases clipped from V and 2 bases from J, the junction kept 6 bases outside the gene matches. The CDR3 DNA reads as TGTGCCAGCAGCCAAGATTACCAGCGGGGACAAGAGACCCAGTACTTC. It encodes CASSQDYQRGQETQYF.

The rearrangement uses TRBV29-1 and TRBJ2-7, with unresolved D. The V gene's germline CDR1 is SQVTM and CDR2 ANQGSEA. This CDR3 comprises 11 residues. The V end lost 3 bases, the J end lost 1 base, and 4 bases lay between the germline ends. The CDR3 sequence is CSVERSYEQYF. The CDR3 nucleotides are TGCAGCGTTGAGAGGTCCTACGAGCAGTACTTC.

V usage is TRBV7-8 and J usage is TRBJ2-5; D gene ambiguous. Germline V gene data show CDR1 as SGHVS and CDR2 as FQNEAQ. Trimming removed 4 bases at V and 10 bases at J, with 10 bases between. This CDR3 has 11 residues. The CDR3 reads CASSSSIVQYF. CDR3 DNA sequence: TGTGCCAGCAGCTCTTCGATTGTCCAGTACTTC.

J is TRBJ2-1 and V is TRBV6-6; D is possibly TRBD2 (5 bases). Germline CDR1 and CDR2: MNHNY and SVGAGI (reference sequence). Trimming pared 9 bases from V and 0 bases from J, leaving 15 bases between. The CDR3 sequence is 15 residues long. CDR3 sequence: CASCGLSVSYNEQFF. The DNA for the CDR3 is TGTGCCAGTTGTGGACTCAGCGTCTCCTACAATGAGCAGTTCTTC.

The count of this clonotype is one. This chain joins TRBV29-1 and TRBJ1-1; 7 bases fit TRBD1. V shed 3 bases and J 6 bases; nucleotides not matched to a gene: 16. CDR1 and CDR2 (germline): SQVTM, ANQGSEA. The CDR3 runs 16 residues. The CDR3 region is CSVEVTGSTFGAEAFF. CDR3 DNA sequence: TGCAGCGTTGAGGTGACAGGGAGTACGTTCGGGGCTGAAGCTTTCTTT.

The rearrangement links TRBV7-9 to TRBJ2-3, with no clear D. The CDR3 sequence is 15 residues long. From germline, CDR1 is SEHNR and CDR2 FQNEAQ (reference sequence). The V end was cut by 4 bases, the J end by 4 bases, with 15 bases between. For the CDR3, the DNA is TGTGCCAGCAGCTCCGCCCAGGATGGGGCAGATACGCAGTATTTT. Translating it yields CASSSAQDGADTQYF.